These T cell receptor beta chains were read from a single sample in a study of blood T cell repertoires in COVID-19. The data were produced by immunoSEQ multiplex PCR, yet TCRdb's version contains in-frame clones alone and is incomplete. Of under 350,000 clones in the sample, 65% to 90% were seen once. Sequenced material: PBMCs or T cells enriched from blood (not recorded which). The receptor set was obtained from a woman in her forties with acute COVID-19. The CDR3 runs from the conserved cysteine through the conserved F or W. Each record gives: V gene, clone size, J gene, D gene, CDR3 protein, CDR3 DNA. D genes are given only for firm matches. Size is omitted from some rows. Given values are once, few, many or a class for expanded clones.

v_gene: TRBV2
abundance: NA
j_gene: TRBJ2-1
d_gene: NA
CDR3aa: CASTEFDEQFF
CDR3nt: TGTGCCAGCACGGAGTTCGATGAGCAGTTCTTC

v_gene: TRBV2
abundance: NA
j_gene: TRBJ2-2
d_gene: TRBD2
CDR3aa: CASSPSSGGTGELFF
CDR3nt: TGTGCCAGCAGTCCCTCTAGCGGGGGCACCGGGGAGCTGTTTTTT

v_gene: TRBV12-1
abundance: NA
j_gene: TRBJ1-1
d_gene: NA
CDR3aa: CASPGGGNTEAFF
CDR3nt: TGTGCCAGTCCTGGGGGGGGGAACACTGAAGCTTTCTTT

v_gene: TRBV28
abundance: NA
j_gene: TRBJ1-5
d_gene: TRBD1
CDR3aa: CASSLRDRDHQPQHF
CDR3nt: TGTGCCAGCAGTTTACGGGACAGGGACCATCAGCCCCAGCATTTT

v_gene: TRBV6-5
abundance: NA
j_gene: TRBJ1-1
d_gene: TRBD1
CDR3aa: CASSYSEQGATEAFF
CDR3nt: TGTGCCAGCAGTTACTCCGAACAGGGGGCCACTGAAGCTTTCTTT

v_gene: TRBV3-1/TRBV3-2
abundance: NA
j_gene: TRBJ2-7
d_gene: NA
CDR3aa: CASSQGSGPPYEQYF
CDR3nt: TGTGCCAGCAGCCAAGGTTCAGGGCCTCCTTACGAGCAGTACTTC

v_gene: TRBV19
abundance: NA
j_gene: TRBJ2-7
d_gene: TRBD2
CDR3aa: CASRAGGPRYEQYF
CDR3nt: TGTGCCAGTAGAGCGGGGGGTCCCAGGTACGAGCAGTACTTC

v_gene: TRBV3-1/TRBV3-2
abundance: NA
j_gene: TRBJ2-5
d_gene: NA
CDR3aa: CASRPGRGETQYF
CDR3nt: TGTGCCAGCAGACCCGGCCGGGGGGAGACCCAGTACTTC

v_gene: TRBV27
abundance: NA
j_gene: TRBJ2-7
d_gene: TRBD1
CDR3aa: CASSLGTGGPYEQYF
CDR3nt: TGTGCCAGCAGTTTAGGGACAGGGGGCCCGTACGAGCAGTACTTC

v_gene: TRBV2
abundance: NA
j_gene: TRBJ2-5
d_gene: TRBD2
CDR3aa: CASSEGLAGVKTQYF
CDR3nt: TGTGCCAGCAGTGAGGGACTAGCGGGAGTGAAGACCCAGTACTTC

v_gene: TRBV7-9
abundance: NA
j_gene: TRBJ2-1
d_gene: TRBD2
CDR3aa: CASHRTSGVYNEQFF
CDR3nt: TGTGCCAGCCATCGGACTAGCGGAGTCTACAATGAGCAGTTCTTC

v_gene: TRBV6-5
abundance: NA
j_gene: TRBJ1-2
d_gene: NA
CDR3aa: CASGPSGGGYTF
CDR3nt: TGTGCCAGCGGCCCGTCGGGGGGTGGCTACACCTTC

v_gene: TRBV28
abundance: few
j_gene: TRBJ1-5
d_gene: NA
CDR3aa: CASSSQVNQPQHF
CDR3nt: TGTGCCAGCAGTTCTCAGGTAAACCAGCCCCAGCATTTT

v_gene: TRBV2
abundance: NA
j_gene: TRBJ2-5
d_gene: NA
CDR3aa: CATSGGERTYETQYF
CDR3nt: TGTGCCACCTCAGGAGGGGAGCGGACGTACGAGACCCAGTACTTC

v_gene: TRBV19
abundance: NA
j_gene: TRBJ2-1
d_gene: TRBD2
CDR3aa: CASSGLAAYSYNEQFF
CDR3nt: TGTGCCAGTAGTGGACTAGCGGCCTACTCCTACAATGAGCAGTTCTTC

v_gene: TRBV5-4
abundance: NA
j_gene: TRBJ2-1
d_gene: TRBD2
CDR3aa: CASSPNSGRGGNEQFF
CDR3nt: TGTGCCAGCAGCCCCAATAGCGGGAGGGGGGGCAATGAGCAGTTCTTC

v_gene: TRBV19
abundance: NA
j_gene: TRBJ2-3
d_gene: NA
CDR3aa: CASSALRGATDTQYF
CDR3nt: TGTGCCAGTAGTGCCCTCAGGGGAGCCACAGATACGCAGTATTTT

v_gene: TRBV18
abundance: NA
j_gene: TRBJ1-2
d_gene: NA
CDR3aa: CASSPRVLAEDGYTF
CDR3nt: TGTGCCAGCTCACCACGGGTGCTCGCGGAGGATGGCTACACCTTC

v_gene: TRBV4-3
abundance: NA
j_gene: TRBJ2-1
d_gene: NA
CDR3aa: CASSQEGGLLDEQFF
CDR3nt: TGCGCCAGCAGCCAAGAGGGGGGACTTTTAGATGAGCAGTTCTTC

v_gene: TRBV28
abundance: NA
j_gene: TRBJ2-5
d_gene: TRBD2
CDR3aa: CASRSGPTLRLARQETQYF
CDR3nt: TGTGCCAGCAGAAGCGGACCTACTTTAAGACTAGCCAGACAAGAGACCCAGTACTTC

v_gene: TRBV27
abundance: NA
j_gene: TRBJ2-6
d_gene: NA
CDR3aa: CASSFGTGQAGANVLTF
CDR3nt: TGTGCCAGCAGTTTTGGCACAGGCCAGGCTGGGGCCAACGTCCTGACTTTC

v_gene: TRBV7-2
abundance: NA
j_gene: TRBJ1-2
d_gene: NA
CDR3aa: CASSPHIAANYGYTF
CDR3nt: TGTGCCAGCAGCCCACACATAGCCGCTAACTATGGCTACACCTTC

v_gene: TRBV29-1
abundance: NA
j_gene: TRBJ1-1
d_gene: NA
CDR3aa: CSVTRVTEAFF
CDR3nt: TGCAGCGTGACCAGGGTCACTGAAGCTTTCTTT

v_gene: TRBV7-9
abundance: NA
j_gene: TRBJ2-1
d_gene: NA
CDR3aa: CASRAGYSGYSSYNEQFF
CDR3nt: TGTGCCAGCAGGGCAGGGTACAGCGGGTATTCTTCCTACAATGAGCAGTTCTTC

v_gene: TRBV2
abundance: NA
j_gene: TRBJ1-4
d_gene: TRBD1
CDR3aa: CASRGDRDLNEKLFF
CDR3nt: TGTGCCAGCAGGGGAGACAGGGACCTTAATGAAAAACTGTTTTTT

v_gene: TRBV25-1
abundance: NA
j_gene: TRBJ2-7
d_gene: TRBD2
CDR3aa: CASSPPGLAQTVRLF
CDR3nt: TGTGCCAGCAGTCCGCCGGGACTAGCGCAGACAGTGAGGTTATTC

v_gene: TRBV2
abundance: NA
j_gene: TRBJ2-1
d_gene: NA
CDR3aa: CASSERVGGSGNEQFF
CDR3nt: TGTGCCAGCAGTGAACGGGTTGGCGGTTCCGGGAATGAGCAGTTCTTC

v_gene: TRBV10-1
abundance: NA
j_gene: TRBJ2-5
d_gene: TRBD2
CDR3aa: CATTKTSGRAPSGETQYF
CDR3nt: TGCGCCACCACTAAGACTAGCGGGAGGGCACCTTCCGGAGAGACCCAGTACTTC

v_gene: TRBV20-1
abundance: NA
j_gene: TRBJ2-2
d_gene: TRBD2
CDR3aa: CSASGRGDTGELFF
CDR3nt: TGCAGTGCTAGTGGGCGGGGGGACACCGGGGAGCTGTTTTTT

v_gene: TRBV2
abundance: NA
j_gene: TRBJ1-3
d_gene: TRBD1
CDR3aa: CASSGQTGAAGNTIYF
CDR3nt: TGTGCCAGCAGTGGCCAAACAGGGGCCGCGGGAAACACCATATATTTT

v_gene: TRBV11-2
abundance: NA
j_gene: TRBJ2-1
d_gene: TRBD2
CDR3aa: CASTPSGIFNEQFF
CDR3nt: TGTGCCAGCACTCCTAGCGGTATATTTAATGAGCAGTTCTTC